This T cell receptor beta chain derives from a study of CD8 T cells in Susac syndrome. It was with random hexamers that roughly 0.5 to 1 ug RNA was reverse transcribed. TCR beta CDR3 was amplified by immunoSEQ multiplex PCR. This amplification extended across 54 Vbeta and 13 Jbeta segments. MiXCR, run by TCRdb on the immunoSEQ multiplex PCR reads, gives a single entry per CDR3 protein. The data contain just over 80,000 distinct CDR3 sequences, 85% to 95% of them seen just once; the ten biggest clones take up 0.2% to 0.3%. CDR1 and CDR2 from the germline V gene are MNHEY and SVGAGI. The CDR3 is made up of 11 amino acids. Turning to this clonotype: At one end, the junction sequence differs from germline, possibly due to a read error.

Sequencing of TCR beta drew on CD8+ and CD4+ T cells from blood. Negative isolation was applied to CD8+ and CD4+ T cells, and FACS enrichment was applied to TEMRA cells. This sequence was found in a human donor in good health. This chain uses TRBV6-5 with TRBJ2-7; 7 nucleotides align to TRBD1. Sequenced material: CD8+ T cells from PBMCs. CDR3 region: CAVGRGYEQYF. The CDR3 DNA sequence: TGCGCGGTAGGCAGGGGGTACGAGCAGTACTTC.